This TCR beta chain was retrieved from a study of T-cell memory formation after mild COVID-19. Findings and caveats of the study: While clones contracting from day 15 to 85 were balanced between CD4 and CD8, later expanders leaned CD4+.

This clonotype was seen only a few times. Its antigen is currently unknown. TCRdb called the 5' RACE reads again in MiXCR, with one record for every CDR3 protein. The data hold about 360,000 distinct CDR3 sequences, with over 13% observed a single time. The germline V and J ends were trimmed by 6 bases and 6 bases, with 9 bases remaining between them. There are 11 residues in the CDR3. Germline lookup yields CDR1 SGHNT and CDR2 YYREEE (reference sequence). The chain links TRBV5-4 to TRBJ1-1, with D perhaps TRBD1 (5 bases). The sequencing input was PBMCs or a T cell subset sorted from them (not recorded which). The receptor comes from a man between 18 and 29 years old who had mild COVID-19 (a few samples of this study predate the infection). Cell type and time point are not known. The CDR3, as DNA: TGTGCCAGCATCTCGGGGGCTGAAGCTTTCTTT. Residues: CASISGAEAFF.